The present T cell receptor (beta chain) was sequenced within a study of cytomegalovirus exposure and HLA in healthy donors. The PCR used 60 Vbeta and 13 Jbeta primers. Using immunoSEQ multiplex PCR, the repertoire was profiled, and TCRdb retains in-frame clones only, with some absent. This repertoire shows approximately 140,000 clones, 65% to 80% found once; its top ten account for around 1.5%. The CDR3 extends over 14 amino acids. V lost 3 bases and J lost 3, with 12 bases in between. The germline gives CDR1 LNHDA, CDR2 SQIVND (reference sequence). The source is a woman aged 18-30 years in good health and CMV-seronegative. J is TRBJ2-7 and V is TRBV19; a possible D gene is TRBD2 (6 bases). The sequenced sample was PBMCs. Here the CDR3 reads CASSIAGSRYEQYF. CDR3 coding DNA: TGTGCCAGTAGTATTGCGGGGTCCCGCTACGAGCAGTACTTC. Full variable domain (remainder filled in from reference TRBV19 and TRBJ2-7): DGGITQSPKYLFRKEGQNVTLSCEQNLNHDAMYWYRQDPGQGLRLIYYSQIVNDFQKGDIAEGYSVSREKKESFPLTVTSAQKNPTAFYLCASSIAGSRYEQYFGPGTRLTVT.